The T cell receptor (beta chain) described here comes from a study of T cells in Graves' hyperthyroidism and ophthalmopathy. About the research overall: Any treatment followed the collection of peripheral blood at initial diagnosis.

Losses at the gene ends were 2 bases for V and 4 bases for J; bases not matched to a gene: 5. CDR1 and CDR2 from the germline V gene are MNHEY and SVGAGI. This CDR3 is built from 15 residues. RNA transcripts served as the template for amplifying TCR beta CDR3 regions. Primed by the HTBI set, a first-round RT-PCR was run on the TCR CDR3. TCRdb re-analysed the multiplex PCR reads in MiXCR, keeping a single row per CDR3 protein. The sample lists approximately 600,000 distinct CDR3 sequences; around 20% were seen once. The sequence came from a man aged 25 to 40 with Graves' ophthalmopathy. The chain uses TRBV6-5 and TRBJ2-7, with 10 bases that match TRBD1. Sequenced sample: blood. CDR3 amino acids: CASSYTTGGWYEQYF. The CDR3 DNA follows: TGTGCCAGCAGTTACACGACAGGGGGCTGGTACGAGCAGTACTTC.